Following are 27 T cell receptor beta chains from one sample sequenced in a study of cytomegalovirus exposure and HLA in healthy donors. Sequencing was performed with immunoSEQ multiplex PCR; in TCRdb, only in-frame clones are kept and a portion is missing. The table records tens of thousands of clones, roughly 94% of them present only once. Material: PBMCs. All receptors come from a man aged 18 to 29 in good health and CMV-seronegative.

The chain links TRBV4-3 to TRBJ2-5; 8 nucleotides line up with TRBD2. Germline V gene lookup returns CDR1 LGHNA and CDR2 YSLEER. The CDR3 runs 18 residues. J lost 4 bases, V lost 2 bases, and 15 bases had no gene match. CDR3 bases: TGCGCCAGCAGCCAACCGGGGGGTATCGGGAGGGCCTCAGAGACCCAGTACTTC. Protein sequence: CASSQPGGIGRASETQYF.

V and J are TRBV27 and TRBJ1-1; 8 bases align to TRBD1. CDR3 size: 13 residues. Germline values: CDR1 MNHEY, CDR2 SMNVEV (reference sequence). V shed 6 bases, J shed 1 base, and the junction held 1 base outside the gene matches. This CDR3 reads CASRGQGNTEAFF. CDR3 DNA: TGTGCCAGCAGAGGACAGGGGAACACTGAAGCTTTCTTT.

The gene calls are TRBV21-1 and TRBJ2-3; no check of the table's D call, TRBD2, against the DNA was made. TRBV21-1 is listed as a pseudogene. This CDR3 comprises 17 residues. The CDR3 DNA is TGTGCCAGCAAGGTAGGCGGGAGCAGGTGGGCCACAGATACGCAGTATTTT. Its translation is CASKVGGSRWATDTQYF.

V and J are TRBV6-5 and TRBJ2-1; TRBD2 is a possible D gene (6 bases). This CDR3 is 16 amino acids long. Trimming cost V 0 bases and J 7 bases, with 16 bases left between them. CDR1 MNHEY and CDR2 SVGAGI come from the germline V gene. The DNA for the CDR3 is TGTGCCAGCAGTTACTCGATTCCGGGAGAAGGAAATGAGCAGTTCTTC. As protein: CASSYSIPGEGNEQFF.

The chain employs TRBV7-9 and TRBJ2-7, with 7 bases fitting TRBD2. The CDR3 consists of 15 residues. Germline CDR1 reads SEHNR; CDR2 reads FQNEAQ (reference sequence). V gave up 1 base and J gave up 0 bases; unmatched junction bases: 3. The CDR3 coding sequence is TGTGCCAGCAGCTTAGGGGGGGGTCTCTCCTACGAGCAGTACTTC. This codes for CASSLGGGLSYEQYF.

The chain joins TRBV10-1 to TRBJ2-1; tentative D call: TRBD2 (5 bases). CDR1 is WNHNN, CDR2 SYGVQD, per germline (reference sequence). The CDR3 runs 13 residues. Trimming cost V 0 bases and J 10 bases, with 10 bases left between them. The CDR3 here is CASSESPRLEQFF. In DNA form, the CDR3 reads TGCGCCAGCAGTGAGTCACCGAGACTAGAGCAGTTCTTC.

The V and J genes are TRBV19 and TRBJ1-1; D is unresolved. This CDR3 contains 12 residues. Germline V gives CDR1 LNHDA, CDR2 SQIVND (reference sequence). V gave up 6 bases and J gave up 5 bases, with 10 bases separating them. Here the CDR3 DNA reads TGTGCCAGTAGATTGAGAATGACTGAAGCTTTCTTT. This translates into CASRLRMTEAFF.

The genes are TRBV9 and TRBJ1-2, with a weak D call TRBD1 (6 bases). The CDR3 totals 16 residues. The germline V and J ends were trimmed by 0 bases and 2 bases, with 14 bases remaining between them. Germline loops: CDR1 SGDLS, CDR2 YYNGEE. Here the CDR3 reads CASSVEQGIGNYGYTF. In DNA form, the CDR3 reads TGTGCCAGCAGCGTAGAACAGGGAATCGGAAACTATGGCTACACCTTC.

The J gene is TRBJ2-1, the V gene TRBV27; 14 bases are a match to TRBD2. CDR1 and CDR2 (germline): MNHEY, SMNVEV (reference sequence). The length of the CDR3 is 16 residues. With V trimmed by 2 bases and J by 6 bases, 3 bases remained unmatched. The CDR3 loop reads CASSLPGLAGGNEQFF. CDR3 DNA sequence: TGTGCCAGCAGTTTACCCGGACTAGCGGGAGGCAATGAGCAGTTCTTC.

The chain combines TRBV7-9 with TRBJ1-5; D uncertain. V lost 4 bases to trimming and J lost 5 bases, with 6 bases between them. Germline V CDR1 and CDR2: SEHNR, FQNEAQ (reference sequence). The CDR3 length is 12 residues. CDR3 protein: CASSSSDQPQHF. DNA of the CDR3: TGTGCCAGCAGCTCCTCAGATCAGCCCCAGCATTTT.

For the CDR3, the DNA is TGTGCCAGCAGTTGGGACAGGGGGAACATTCAGTACTTC. This gives the protein CASSWDRGNIQYF. This chain uses TRBV28 with TRBJ2-4, with 11 bases identical to TRBD1. CDR1 is MDHEN and CDR2 is SYDVKM in the germline V gene. After removal of 4 bases from V and 7 bases from J, the junction contained 0 bases not matched to a gene. CDR3 length: 13 amino acids.

CDR3 DNA sequence: TGTGCCAGTAGTGACGACAGGGGCCCCGGCAATCAGCCCCAGCATTTT. This translates into CASSDDRGPGNQPQHF. The chain joins TRBV19 to TRBJ1-5, with 8 bases aligning to TRBD1. Unmatched junction bases numbered 8, after V lost 5 bases and J lost 2 bases. The CDR3 spans 16 residues. Germline lookup yields CDR1 LNHDA and CDR2 SQIVND (reference sequence). Drawing the rest from reference TRBV19 and TRBJ1-5, the complete variable domain is DGGITQSPKYLFRKEGQNVTLSCEQNLNHDAMYWYRQDPGQGLRLIYYSQIVNDFQKGDIAEGYSVSREKKESFPLTVTSAQKNPTAFYLCASSDDRGPGNQPQHFGDGTRLSIL.

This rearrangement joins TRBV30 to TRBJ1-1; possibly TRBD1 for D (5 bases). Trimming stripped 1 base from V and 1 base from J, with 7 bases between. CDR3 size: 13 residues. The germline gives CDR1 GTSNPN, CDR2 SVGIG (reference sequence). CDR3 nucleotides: TGTGCCTGGAGTGCACAGGAGAACACTGAAGCTTTCTTT. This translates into CAWSAQENTEAFF.

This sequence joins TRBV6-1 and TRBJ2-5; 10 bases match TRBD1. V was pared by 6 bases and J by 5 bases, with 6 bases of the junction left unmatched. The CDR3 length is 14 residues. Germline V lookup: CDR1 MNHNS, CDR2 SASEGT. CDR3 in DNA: TGTGCCAGCAGCTGGGACAGGGGATTGGAGACCCAGTACTTC. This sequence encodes CASSWDRGLETQYF.

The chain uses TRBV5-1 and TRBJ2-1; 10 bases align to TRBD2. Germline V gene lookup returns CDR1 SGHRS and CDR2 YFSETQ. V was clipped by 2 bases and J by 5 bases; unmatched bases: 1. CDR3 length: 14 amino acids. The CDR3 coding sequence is TGCGCCAGCAGCTTCCTAGCGGGAGACAATGAGCAGTTCTTC. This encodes CASSFLAGDNEQFF.

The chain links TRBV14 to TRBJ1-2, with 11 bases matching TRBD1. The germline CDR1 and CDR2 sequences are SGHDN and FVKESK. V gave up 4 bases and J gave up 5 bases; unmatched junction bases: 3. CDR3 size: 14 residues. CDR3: CASSPGTGGYGYTF. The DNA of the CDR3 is TGTGCCAGCAGCCCCGGGACAGGGGGTTATGGCTACACCTTC.

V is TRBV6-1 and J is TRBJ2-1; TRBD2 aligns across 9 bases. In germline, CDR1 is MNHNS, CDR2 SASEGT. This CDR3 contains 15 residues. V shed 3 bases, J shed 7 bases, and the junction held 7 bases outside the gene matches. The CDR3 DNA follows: TGTGCCAGCAGTGATAATAGCGGGAGTTGGAATGAGCAGTTCTTC. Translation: CASSDNSGSWNEQFF.

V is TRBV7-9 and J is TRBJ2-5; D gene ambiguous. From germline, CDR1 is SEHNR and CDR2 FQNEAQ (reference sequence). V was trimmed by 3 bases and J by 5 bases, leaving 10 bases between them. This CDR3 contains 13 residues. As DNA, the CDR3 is TGTGCCAGCAGCTTCGGTGGAGTCGAGACCCAGTACTTC. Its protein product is CASSFGGVETQYF.

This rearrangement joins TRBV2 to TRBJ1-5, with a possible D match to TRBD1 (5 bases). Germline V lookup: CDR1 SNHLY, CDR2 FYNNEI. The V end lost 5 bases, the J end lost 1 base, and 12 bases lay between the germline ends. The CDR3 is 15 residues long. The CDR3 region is CASSQGQASNQPQHF. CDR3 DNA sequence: TGTGCCAGCAGTCAGGGCCAGGCGAGCAATCAGCCCCAGCATTTT.

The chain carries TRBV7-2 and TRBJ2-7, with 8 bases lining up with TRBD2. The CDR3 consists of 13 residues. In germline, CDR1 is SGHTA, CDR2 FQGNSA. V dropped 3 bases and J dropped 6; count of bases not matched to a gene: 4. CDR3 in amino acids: CASSLSGSREQYF. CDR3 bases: TGTGCCAGCAGCTTGAGCGGGAGTCGCGAGCAGTACTTC.

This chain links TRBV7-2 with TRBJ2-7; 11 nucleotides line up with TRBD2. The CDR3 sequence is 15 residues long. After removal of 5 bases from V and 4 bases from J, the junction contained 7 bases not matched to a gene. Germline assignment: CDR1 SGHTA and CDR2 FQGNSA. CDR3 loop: CASSMGLAELYEQYF. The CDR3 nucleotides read TGTGCCAGCAGCATGGGACTAGCGGAACTATACGAGCAGTACTTC. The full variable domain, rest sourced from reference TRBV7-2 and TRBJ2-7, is GAGVSQSPSNKVTEKGKDVELRCDPISGHTALYWYRQSLGQGLEFLIYFQGNSAPDKSGLPSDRFSAERTGGSVSTLTIQRTQQEDSAVYLCASSMGLAELYEQYFGPGTRLTVT.

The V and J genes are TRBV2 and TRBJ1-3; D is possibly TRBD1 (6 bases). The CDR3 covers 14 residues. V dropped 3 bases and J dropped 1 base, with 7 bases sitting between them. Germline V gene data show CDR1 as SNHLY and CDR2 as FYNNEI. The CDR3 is CASSEGASGNTIYF. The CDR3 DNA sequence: TGTGCCAGCAGTGAGGGGGCGTCTGGAAACACCATATATTTT.

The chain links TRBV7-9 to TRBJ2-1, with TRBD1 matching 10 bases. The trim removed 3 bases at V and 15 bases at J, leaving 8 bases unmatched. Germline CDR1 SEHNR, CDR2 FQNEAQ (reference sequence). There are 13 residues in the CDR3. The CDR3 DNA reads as TGTGCCAGCAGCTTGGAAGACAGGGGGCTATGGTTCTTC. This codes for CASSLEDRGLWFF. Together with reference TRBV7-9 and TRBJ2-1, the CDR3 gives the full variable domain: DTGVSQNPRHKITKRGQNVTFRCDPISEHNRLYWYRQTLGQGPEFLTYFQNEAQLEKSRLLSDRFSAERPKGSFSTLEIQRTEQGDSAMYLCASSLEDRGLWFFGPGTRLTVL.

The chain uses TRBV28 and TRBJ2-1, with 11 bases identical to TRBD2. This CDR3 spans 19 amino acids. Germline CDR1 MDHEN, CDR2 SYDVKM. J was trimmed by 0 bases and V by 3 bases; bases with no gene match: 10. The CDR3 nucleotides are TGTGCCAGCAGTTTCCCGGGACTAGCGGAACAAAGCTCCTACAATGAGCAGTTCTTC. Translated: CASSFPGLAEQSSYNEQFF. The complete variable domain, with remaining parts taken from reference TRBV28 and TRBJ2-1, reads DVKVTQSSRYLVKRTGEKVFLECVQDMDHENMFWYRQDPGLGLRLIYFSYDVKMKEKGDIPEGYSVSREKKERFSLILESASTNQTSMYLCASSFPGLAEQSSYNEQFFGPGTRLTVL.

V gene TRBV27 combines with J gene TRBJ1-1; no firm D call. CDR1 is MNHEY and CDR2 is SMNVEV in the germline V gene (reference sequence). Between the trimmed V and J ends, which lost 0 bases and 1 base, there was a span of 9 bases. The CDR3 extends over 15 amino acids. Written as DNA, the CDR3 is TGTGCCAGCAGTTTATCTCCGGGAGGGAACACTGAAGCTTTCTTT. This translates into CASSLSPGGNTEAFF.

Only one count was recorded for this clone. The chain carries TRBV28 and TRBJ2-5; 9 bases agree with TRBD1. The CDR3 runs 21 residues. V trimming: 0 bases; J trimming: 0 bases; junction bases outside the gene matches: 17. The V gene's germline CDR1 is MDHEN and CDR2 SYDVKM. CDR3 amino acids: CASSLWKGGDRVTTYQETQYF. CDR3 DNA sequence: TGTGCCAGCAGTTTATGGAAGGGTGGGGACAGGGTTACTACGTACCAAGAGACCCAGTACTTC.

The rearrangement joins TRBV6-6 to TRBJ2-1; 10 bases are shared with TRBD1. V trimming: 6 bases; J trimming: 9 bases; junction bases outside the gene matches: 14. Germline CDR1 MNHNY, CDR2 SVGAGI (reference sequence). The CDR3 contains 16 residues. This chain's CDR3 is CASRWGDRGQLGEQFF. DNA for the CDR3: TGTGCCAGCAGGTGGGGTGACAGGGGGCAACTTGGTGAGCAGTTCTTC.